The rows below give T cell receptor beta chains drawn from one sample of a study of blood T cell repertoires in COVID-19. Only in-frame clones appear in the TCRdb table, and some are missing; sequencing was by immunoSEQ multiplex PCR. The sample yields roughly 100,000 clones, 80% to 95% seen once. Material for sequencing was peripheral blood. The receptors stem from a woman in her forties or fifties with COVID-19, enrolled during active disease. The CDR3 runs from the conserved cysteine through the conserved F or W. Fields, in order: D gene, clone size, J gene, V gene, CDR3 DNA, CDR3 protein. D genes are given only for firm matches. Clone size is not always given. Where it is, it says once, few, many or a class for expanded clones.

D gene: .; clone size: .; J gene: TRBJ1-1; V gene: TRBV2; CDR3 DNA: TGTGCCAGCAGCGAAAGTGTTGGCGCTTTCTTT; CDR3 protein: CASSESVGAFF
D gene: .; clone size: .; J gene: TRBJ1-5; V gene: TRBV30; CDR3 DNA: TGTGCCTGGAGCGCAGGGCCCGATCAGCCCCAGCATTTT; CDR3 protein: CAWSAGPDQPQHF
D gene: .; clone size: .; J gene: TRBJ1-1; V gene: TRBV11-2; CDR3 DNA: TGTGCCAGCAGCTTAACCCAGGTGTCAATGAACACTGAAGCTTTCTTT; CDR3 protein: CASSLTQVSMNTEAFF
D gene: .; clone size: .; J gene: TRBJ2-1; V gene: TRBV19; CDR3 DNA: TGTGCCAGTAATGGAGGCAATGAGCAGTTCTTC; CDR3 protein: CASNGGNEQFF
D gene: .; clone size: .; J gene: TRBJ1-6; V gene: TRBV12-5; CDR3 DNA: TGTGCTAGTGGTGGGACACATCCACCCCTCCACTTT; CDR3 protein: CASGGTHPPLHF
D gene: .; clone size: .; J gene: TRBJ1-3; V gene: TRBV10-3; CDR3 DNA: TGTGCCATCAGTGAATCTCCACCTAACTCTGGAAACACCATATATTTT; CDR3 protein: CAISESPPNSGNTIYF
D gene: TRBD1; clone size: .; J gene: TRBJ1-5; V gene: TRBV5-5; CDR3 DNA: TGTGCCAGCAGCTTGGTGGACAGGGGCAATCAGCCCCAGCATTTT; CDR3 protein: CASSLVDRGNQPQHF
D gene: .; clone size: .; J gene: TRBJ1-2; V gene: TRBV12-3/TRBV12-4; CDR3 DNA: TGTGCCAGCAGTACCAGGGTGATGGGCTACACCTTC; CDR3 protein: CASSTRVMGYTF
D gene: TRBD2; clone size: once; J gene: TRBJ2-1; V gene: TRBV7-2; CDR3 DNA: TGTGCCAGCAGCCTCAACGCGGGGGGGATTTACAATGAGCAGTTCTTC; CDR3 protein: CASSLNAGGIYNEQFF
D gene: TRBD2; clone size: few; J gene: TRBJ2-2; V gene: TRBV28; CDR3 DNA: TGTGCCAGCAGTATTTTGACTAGCGGGGGGGAAAACACCGGGGAGCTGTTTTTT; CDR3 protein: CASSILTSGGENTGELFF
D gene: TRBD1; clone size: .; J gene: TRBJ2-7; V gene: TRBV6-5; CDR3 DNA: TGTGCCAGCAGGACAGGGATCGACGAGCAGTACTTC; CDR3 protein: CASRTGIDEQYF
D gene: TRBD1; clone size: .; J gene: TRBJ1-1; V gene: TRBV6-4; CDR3 DNA: TGTGCCAGCATGACCGCACTGGGGGACAGACAAGCTTTCTTT; CDR3 protein: CASMTALGDRQAFF
D gene: TRBD2; clone size: .; J gene: TRBJ2-7; V gene: TRBV27; CDR3 DNA: TGTGCCAGCAGTCCCCGGGGAGGGCCCCACGAGCAGTACTTC; CDR3 protein: CASSPRGGPHEQYF
D gene: .; clone size: .; J gene: TRBJ1-1; V gene: TRBV6-5; CDR3 DNA: TGTGCCAGCAGTCCGACAGTTCAGAACACTGAAGCTTTCTTT; CDR3 protein: CASSPTVQNTEAFF
D gene: .; clone size: .; J gene: TRBJ2-6; V gene: TRBV6-6; CDR3 DNA: TGTGCCAGCACCTCAGATCGGGCTGGGGCCAACGTCCTGACTTTC; CDR3 protein: CASTSDRAGANVLTF
D gene: TRBD1; clone size: few; J gene: TRBJ1-6; V gene: TRBV7-2; CDR3 DNA: TGTGCCAGCAGCTCAAGGACAGGGGGCTCTAATTCACCCCTCCACTTT; CDR3 protein: CASSSRTGGSNSPLHF
D gene: .; clone size: .; J gene: TRBJ1-2; V gene: TRBV19; CDR3 DNA: TGTGCCAGTAACCCGGCCAGGGCCTATGGCTACACCTTC; CDR3 protein: CASNPARAYGYTF
D gene: .; clone size: .; J gene: TRBJ1-1; V gene: TRBV11-3; CDR3 DNA: TGTGCCAGCAGCTCCCCTCGGCAGGCTGAAGCTTTCTTT; CDR3 protein: CASSSPRQAEAFF
D gene: TRBD1; clone size: .; J gene: TRBJ1-2; V gene: TRBV2; CDR3 DNA: TGTGCCAGCAGTGAAGGAGTACGGGGACAGAGCTATGGCTACACCTTC; CDR3 protein: CASSEGVRGQSYGYTF
D gene: TRBD1; clone size: .; J gene: TRBJ1-2; V gene: TRBV5-1; CDR3 DNA: TGCGCCAGCAGCGGGACAGGGACGGGTCCTAACTATGGCTACACCTTC; CDR3 protein: CASSGTGTGPNYGYTF
D gene: .; clone size: .; J gene: TRBJ2-7; V gene: TRBV14; CDR3 DNA: TGTGCCAGCAGCCAAGATATAAGCCCCTACGAGCAGTACTTC; CDR3 protein: CASSQDISPYEQYF
D gene: TRBD1; clone size: .; J gene: TRBJ1-5; V gene: TRBV27; CDR3 DNA: TGTGCCAGCAGCTCAGGGGGCTTTCAGCCCCAGCATTTT; CDR3 protein: CASSSGGFQPQHF
D gene: .; clone size: .; J gene: TRBJ1-1; V gene: TRBV19; CDR3 DNA: TGTGCCACTTCCCGGGGAAGCACTGAAGCTTTCTTT; CDR3 protein: CATSRGSTEAFF
D gene: .; clone size: few; J gene: TRBJ1-6; V gene: TRBV19; CDR3 DNA: TGTGCCAGTAGGTCCGGACAATATAATTCACCCCTCCACTTT; CDR3 protein: CASRSGQYNSPLHF